The sequence of this TCR beta chain was determined in a study of OX40 agonist ivuxolimab in advanced cancers. Study-wide context: Patients with hepatocellular carcinoma, melanoma, renal cell or head and neck cancer made up the dose-escalation patients. Patients were under 90% male with ages roughly 20 to 80, mean around 61.

As for this clone: What it recognizes is unknown.

Generated by immunoSEQ multiplex PCR, the TCRdb table keeps only in-frame clones and is missing some. The sample includes about 78,000 clones, roughly 93% seen only once; the top ten take 2.5% to 3%. There are 14 residues in the CDR3. Germline values: CDR1 LNHDA, CDR2 SQIVND (reference sequence). V shed 8 bases and J shed 4 bases, with 15 bases lying between them. Overall study results and limits: The average count of expanded clones was higher among CD8+ T cells than among CD4+. Circulating CD4+ and CD8+ T cells showed clonal expansion by week 6 at 0.1 to 3.0 mg/kg.

The clonotype originates from an adult with an advanced solid tumor such as melanoma, head and neck, liver or kidney cancer. This sample comprised CD4+ or CD8+ T cells sorted from blood, obtained in a trial of the OX40 agonist ivuxolimab. This chain uses TRBV19 with TRBJ1-5, with D perhaps matching TRBD1 (5 bases). The CDR3 region has the DNA TGTGCCAGTTCAACAGGAAATCCTAATCAGCCCCAGCATTTT. This sequence encodes CASSTGNPNQPQHF.